A single sample is the source of the 17 T cell receptor beta chains below, sequenced in a study of blood T cell repertoires in COVID-19. The data were produced by immunoSEQ multiplex PCR, yet TCRdb's version contains in-frame clones alone and is incomplete. The data show more than 200,000 clones, 88% seen once. Sequencing used peripheral blood. The origin of the receptors is a human donor in a cohort sampled during active COVID-19.

Points on this clone: One end of the junction fails to match germline, which may point to a read error. The rearrangement links TRBV4-1 to TRBJ1-2, with 8 bases matching TRBD1. CDR1 is MGHRA, CDR2 YSYEKL, per germline. This CDR3 spans 11 amino acids. CDR3 residues: CASSQWTGLIF. CDR3 sequence (DNA): TGCGCCAGCAGCCAATGGACAGGGTTGATATTC.

The rearrangement joins TRBV7-8 to TRBJ1-4; D gene unclear. This CDR3 has 16 residues. Trimming cost V 3 bases and J 7 bases, with 18 bases left between them. Germline V gives CDR1 SGHVS, CDR2 FQNEAQ. The DNA of the CDR3 is TGTGCCAGCAGCTTCGCCCCTACGGGTGCGGGTGAAAAACTGTTTTTT. It encodes CASSFAPTGAGEKLFF.

For this clone: A junction boundary mismatches the germline segment, possibly from a read error. This chain uses TRBV30 with TRBJ2-7; no definite D call. The CDR3 is made up of 11 amino acids. In germline, CDR1 is GTSNPN, CDR2 SVGIG (reference sequence). The CDR3 nucleotides read TGTGCCGCTGGCACCTCCCACGAGCAGTACTTC. Protein: CAAGTSHEQYF.

The chain couples TRBV5-8 to TRBJ1-2, with a tentative D call TRBD1 (6 bases). Trimming took 2 bases from V and 5 from J, leaving 7 bases between them. This CDR3 contains 12 residues. Germline values: CDR1 SGHTS, CDR2 YDEGEE. For the CDR3, the DNA is TGTGCCAGCAGCTTCAGGGGATATGGCTACACCTTC. It encodes CASSFRGYGYTF.

The chain has TRBV5-6 and TRBJ1-4; D is unresolved. The CDR3 loop spans 16 amino acids. Trimming took 0 bases from V and 2 from J, leaving 11 bases between them. The V gene's germline CDR1 is SGHDT and CDR2 YYEEEE. CDR3 sequence reads: CASSLGGLGTNEKLFF. The CDR3 region has the DNA TGTGCCAGCAGCTTGGGCGGGTTAGGCACTAATGAAAAACTGTTTTTT.

This chain links TRBV4-1 with TRBJ1-1; TRBD1 aligns across 8 bases. Trimming at V came to 4 bases and at J to 2 bases, leaving 6 bases not matched to a gene. In germline, CDR1 is MGHRA, CDR2 YSYEKL. There are 15 residues in the CDR3. The CDR3 nucleotides are TGCGCCAGCAGCCTCGTGGGACAGGCAAACACTGAAGCTTTCTTT. Translation gives CASSLVGQANTEAFF.

The chain is built from TRBV28 and TRBJ1-4, with 7 positions matching TRBD1. The CDR3 spans 15 residues. Germline V lookup: CDR1 MDHEN, CDR2 SYDVKM. The trim removed 5 bases at V and 0 bases at J, leaving 3 bases unmatched. The CDR3 protein is CASSGTGATNEKLFF. The CDR3 nucleotides read TGTGCCAGCAGTGGAACAGGGGCAACTAATGAAAAACTGTTTTTT.

The chain has TRBV21-1 and TRBJ2-7; TRBD2 is the table's D call and was not checked against the DNA. TRBV21-1 has pseudogene status. The CDR3 length is 14 residues. This chain's CDR3 is CASSKEERRYEQYF. The CDR3, as DNA: TGTGCCAGCAGCAAAGAGGAACGGAGGTACGAGCAGTACTTC.

The chain is built from TRBV4-3 and TRBJ2-7; 10 nucleotides line up with TRBD2. This CDR3 spans 16 amino acids. Losses at the gene ends were 1 base for V and 4 bases for J; bases not matched to a gene: 7. The germline V gene encodes CDR1 LGHNA and CDR2 YSLEER. The chain's CDR3 is CASSQVWLAGEYEQYF. The DNA for the CDR3 is TGCGCCAGCAGCCAAGTGTGGCTAGCGGGAGAGTACGAGCAGTACTTC.

This chain joins TRBV28 and TRBJ2-6, with TRBD1 matching over 9 bases. Germline CDR1 reads MDHEN; CDR2 reads SYDVKM. The CDR3 runs 20 residues. The V segment lost 2 bases and the J segment 1 base; nucleotides outside the gene matches: 12. CDR3: CASSLSRGQGRPSGANVLTF. The CDR3 DNA follows: TGTGCCAGCAGTTTAAGTAGAGGACAGGGGAGGCCTTCTGGGGCCAACGTCCTGACTTTC.

The V and J genes are TRBV30 and TRBJ1-2; D is ambiguous. Germline loops: CDR1 GTSNPN, CDR2 SVGIG (reference sequence). The CDR3 totals 12 residues. The germline V and J ends were trimmed by 2 bases and 3 bases, with 7 bases remaining between them. This chain's CDR3 is CAWSLQYYGYTF. The CDR3 DNA reads TGTGCCTGGAGTCTCCAGTACTATGGCTACACCTTC.

This clone occurred once. The gene calls are TRBV19 and TRBJ2-7; a weak D match, TRBD2 (5 bases). V gave up 1 base and J gave up 2 bases, with 9 bases separating them. The CDR3 has 14 amino acids. The germline gives CDR1 LNHDA, CDR2 SQIVND (reference sequence). DNA for the CDR3: TGTGCCAGTAGTATAGGAGGGAACGCCTACGAGCAGTACTTC. It encodes CASSIGGNAYEQYF.

The gene calls are TRBV5-1 and TRBJ2-7; possible D gene TRBD1, 6 bases. V lost 2 bases to trimming and J lost 2 bases, with 14 bases between them. There are 15 residues in the CDR3. The germline gives CDR1 SGHRS, CDR2 YFSETQ. CDR3 amino acids: CASSFSTGYAYEQYF. For the CDR3, the DNA is TGCGCCAGCAGCTTCTCCACAGGGTATGCCTACGAGCAGTACTTC.

This clone has a handful of counts. The V gene is TRBV20-1, the J gene TRBJ1-2; D remains ambiguous. CDR3 length: 11 residues. V dropped 7 bases and J dropped 8 bases, with 14 bases sitting between them. Germline-derived CDR1 and CDR2 are DFQATT and SNEGSKA (reference sequence). The CDR3 DNA reads as TGCAGTGGCTGGACTTCGACGGGCTACACCTTC. Encoded protein: CSGWTSTGYTF.

This clone was seen a single time. The chain employs TRBV6-2 or TRBV6-3 and TRBJ2-2; no reliable D call. Germline loops: CDR1 MNHEY, CDR2 SVGEGT. V was pared by 0 bases and J by 8 bases, with 10 bases between. The CDR3 is 14 amino acids. The CDR3 bases are TGTGCCAGCAGTTACTCCGTTGAGGCAGGGGAGCTGTTTTTT. This codes for CASSYSVEAGELFF.

The rearrangement uses TRBV19 and TRBJ2-1; 7 bases are shared with TRBD1. The germline V gene encodes CDR1 LNHDA and CDR2 SQIVND (reference sequence). The CDR3 contains 15 residues. V lost 3 bases and J lost 2; bases outside the gene matches: 4. The CDR3 here is CASSIWDSPYNEQFF. The CDR3 coding sequence is TGTGCCAGTAGTATTTGGGACAGTCCCTACAATGAGCAGTTCTTC. The entire variable domain, with the rest obtained from reference TRBV19 and TRBJ2-1, is as follows: DGGITQSPKYLFRKEGQNVTLSCEQNLNHDAMYWYRQDPGQGLRLIYYSQIVNDFQKGDIAEGYSVSREKKESFPLTVTSAQKNPTAFYLCASSIWDSPYNEQFFGPGTRLTVL.

The chain is built from TRBV4-3 and TRBJ1-1; 9 positions match TRBD1. The germline CDR1 and CDR2 sequences are LGHNA and YSLEER. CDR3 length: 16 amino acids. J lost 4 bases, V lost 2 bases, and 8 bases had no gene match. CDR3 sequence (DNA): TGCGCCAGCAGCCAACTTACCGGGACAGGGTCCACTGAAGCTTTCTTT. Translation: CASSQLTGTGSTEAFF.